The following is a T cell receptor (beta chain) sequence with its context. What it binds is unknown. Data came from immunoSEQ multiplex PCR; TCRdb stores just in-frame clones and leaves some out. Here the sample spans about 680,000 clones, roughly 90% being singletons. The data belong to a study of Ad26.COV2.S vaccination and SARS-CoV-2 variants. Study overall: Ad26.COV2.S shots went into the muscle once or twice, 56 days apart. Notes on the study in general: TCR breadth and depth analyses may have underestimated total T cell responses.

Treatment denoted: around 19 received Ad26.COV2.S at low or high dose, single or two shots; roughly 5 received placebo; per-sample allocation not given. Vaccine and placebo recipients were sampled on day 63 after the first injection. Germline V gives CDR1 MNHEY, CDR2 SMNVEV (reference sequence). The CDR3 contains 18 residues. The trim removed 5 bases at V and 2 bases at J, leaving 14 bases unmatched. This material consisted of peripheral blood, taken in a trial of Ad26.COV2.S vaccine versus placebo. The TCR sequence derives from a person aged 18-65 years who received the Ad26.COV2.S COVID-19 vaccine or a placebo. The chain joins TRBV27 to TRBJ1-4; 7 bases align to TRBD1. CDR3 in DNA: TGTGCCAGCAGTGGTTCAGGGAGACAGGGTAGGACTAATGAAAAACTGTTTTTT. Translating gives CASSGSGRQGRTNEKLFF.